Shown below are 7 T cell receptor beta chains from a single sample sequenced in a study of graft-versus-host responses after intestinal transplantation. Profiled with immunoSEQ multiplex PCR; TCRdb holds only in-frame clones, not every one. The sample shows 90,000 to 95,000 clones, around nine tenths of them seen only once. For these TCRs, the target antigens are not known. The material sequenced was unstimulated CD8+ T cells sorted from spleen or lymph node cells, taken before intestinal transplant. Receptor source: a human donor who received an intestinal transplant.

This chain connects TRBV5-1 to TRBJ2-3, with unresolved D. This CDR3 region has 17 residues. Deletions cut 3 bases from V and 2 bases from J, with 19 bases between. The germline CDR1 and CDR2 sequences are SGHRS and YFSETQ. CDR3 loop: CASSSRPLEAPTDTQYF. The DNA of the CDR3 is TGCGCCAGCAGCTCAAGACCTCTAGAAGCCCCCACAGATACGCAGTATTTT.

This chain links TRBV28 with TRBJ2-6; D is undetermined. The CDR3 contains 12 residues. Germline V lookup: CDR1 MDHEN, CDR2 SYDVKM. Trimming removed 5 bases at V and 2 bases at J, with 1 base between. DNA for the CDR3: TGTGCCAGCAGTACTGGGGCCAACGTCCTGACTTTC. This sequence encodes CASSTGANVLTF.

This sequence joins TRBV6-5 and TRBJ2-5; D gene uncertain. V was shortened by 7 bases and J by 8 bases, with 23 bases between the two germline ends. The length of the CDR3 is 15 residues. CDR1 is MNHEY, CDR2 SVGAGI, per germline. CDR3 bases: TGTGCCAGCAAGATCAAATTAGAGACCCACGGCACCCAGTACTTC. This translates into CASKIKLETHGTQYF.

CDR3 sequence reads: CASSQDQEILTDTQYF. The CDR3 DNA sequence: TGCGCCAGCAGCCAGGACCAGGAAATACTTACAGATACGCAGTATTTT. The V and J genes are TRBV4-1 and TRBJ2-3; D unclear. V dropped 3 bases and J dropped 3 bases, with 16 bases sitting between them. CDR1 MGHRA and CDR2 YSYEKL come from the germline V gene. This CDR3 region has 16 residues.

V is TRBV6-5 and J is TRBJ2-1; D call uncertain. V lost 5 bases to trimming and J lost 0 bases, with 8 bases between them. In germline, CDR1 is MNHEY, CDR2 SVGAGI. This CDR3 has 14 amino acids. The CDR3 DNA is TGTGCCAGCAGTCCAATACTCTCCTACAATGAGCAGTTCTTC. This sequence encodes CASSPILSYNEQFF.

V is TRBV6-5 and J is TRBJ1-1; maybe TRBD1 (6 bases). CDR1 and CDR2 from the germline V gene are MNHEY and SVGAGI. Trimming removed 2 bases from V and 2 bases from J, with 12 bases in between. The CDR3 has 15 amino acids. The chain's CDR3 is CASSYGSGGNTEAFF. CDR3 in DNA: TGTGCCAGCAGTTACGGGTCCGGGGGCAACACTGAAGCTTTCTTT.

This clone has only one observation. This chain uses TRBV11-1 with TRBJ2-7; 8 bases match TRBD2. CDR1 and CDR2 (germline): SGHAT, FQDESV (reference sequence). The CDR3 loop spans 14 amino acids. V was pared by 5 bases and J by 3 bases, with 6 bases of the junction left unmatched. CDR3 protein: CASSTGGDGYEQYF. The CDR3 DNA sequence: TGTGCCAGCAGCACGGGGGGGGACGGCTACGAGCAGTACTTC.